The T cell receptor (beta chain) under discussion was sequenced for a study of T cells after yellow fever vaccination. TCRdb used MiXCR to reprocess the 5' RACE reads, holding one entry per CDR3 protein. The sample carries about 210,000 distinct CDR3 sequences, approximately 3% recorded once. V lost 0 bases to trimming and J lost 1 base, with 8 bases between them. The CDR3 runs 14 residues. CDR1 is SGHRS and CDR2 is YFSETQ in the germline V gene. This clonotype was detected ten times or more. This sequence was found in a man aged 18 to 30 who received the YFV17D yellow fever vaccine. The specimen comprised CD4+ T cells sorted from PBMCs, sampled 10 days after the yellow fever booster vaccination. The chain has TRBV5-1 and TRBJ2-7; D not certain. CDR3 coding DNA: TGCGCCAGCAGCTTGGCCGGCCGTTCCTACGAGCAGTACGTC. The encoded protein is CASSLAGRSYEQYV.